Listed here is a single T cell receptor beta chain. Its antigen is unknown. The record originates from a study of blood T cells in healthy people across ages. Study-wide points: A greater number of naive CD4+ cells and higher diversity distinguished long-lived donors from aged donors. As age increased, TCR beta diversity per million T cells fell in a roughly linear fashion. Researchers judged that diversity estimates from one million T cells fell short of true values.

With a J-beta primer mix and a sample-barcoded 5' primer, a second PCR ran about 6 to 11 cycles. Sequencing yielded, for each sample, at least 2.5 million paired-end reads carrying CDR3. TCRdb independently ran MiXCR on the 5' RACE reads; one entry per CDR3 protein. This sample has some 700,000 distinct CDR3 sequences, with 20% to 25% found just once. This sequence was found in an older man in good health. Sample: blood.

CDR3: CSAGQRNSPLHF. Here the CDR3 DNA reads TGCAGTGCTGGACAGAGGAATTCACCCCTCCACTTT. This rearrangement joins TRBV20-1 to TRBJ1-6; a weak D match, TRBD1 (6 bases). Germline CDR1 reads DFQATT; CDR2 reads SNEGSKA (reference sequence). There are 12 residues in the CDR3. V was pared by 5 bases and J by 7 bases, with 9 bases between.